Given below is one TCR beta chain in context. This sample is drawn from a study of T-cell reconstitution after alpha-beta-depleted transplantation in children. This CDR3 contains 15 residues. V was trimmed by 1 base and J by 5 bases, leaving 14 bases between them. Germline V CDR1 and CDR2: KGHSH, LQKENI. TCRbeta library construction was performed incorporating unique molecular identifiers. From the PCR reads, TCRdb called clonotypes with MiXCR, one entry per CDR3 protein. The sample yields roughly 500,000 distinct CDR3 sequences, approximately 30% seen once. The receptor was derived from a human donor who donated a stem cell graft to a child with aplastic anemia. The source was PBMCs from the stem cell graft donor, collected from the stem cell graft. The genes are TRBV18 and TRBJ1-2; a possible D gene is TRBD1 (5 bases). Here the CDR3 reads CASSPQGNPVYGYTF. CDR3 in DNA: TGTGCCAGCTCACCACAGGGGAACCCCGTATATGGCTACACCTTC. Supplemented by reference TRBV18 and TRBJ1-2, the full variable domain reads NAGVMQNPRHLVRRRGQEARLRCSPMKGHSHVYWYRQLPEEGLKFMVYLQKENIIDESGMPKERFSAEFPKEGPSILRIQQVVRGDSAAYFCASSPQGNPVYGYTFGSGTRLTVV.